This TCR beta chain was captured by sequencing in a study of identical twins. This clonotype was recorded a few times. The V gene end was trimmed by 5 bases and the J gene end by 2 bases; junction bases not matched to a gene: 12. The germline gives CDR1 SGHAT, CDR2 FQDESV (reference sequence). The CDR3 runs 20 residues. TCRdb recomputed calls from the 5' RACE reads with MiXCR, one row per CDR3 protein. In the table there are 650,000 to 800,000 distinct CDR3 sequences, over 8.5% of which are singletons. The same data also went into a second study, on yellow fever vaccine responses in identical twins.

This chain joins TRBV11-1 and TRBJ2-1; 16 nucleotides agree with TRBD2. The clonotype originates from a woman between 18 and 30 years old in good health. The sequenced material came from PBMCs. CDR3 amino acids: CASSITGGTSGRAPYNEQFF. The CDR3 DNA is TGTGCCAGCAGCATAACAGGGGGGACTAGCGGGAGGGCCCCCTACAATGAGCAGTTCTTC.